This TCR beta chain was identified in a study of blood T cells in healthy people across ages. Findings and caveats of the study: Investigators viewed diversity estimates from one million T cells as underestimates, the study reported. Not knowing donor CMV status may have confounded expanded clonotype changes.

V shed 3 bases and J shed 5 bases, with 17 bases lying between them. CDR3 length: 15 amino acids. Next came a second PCR, run for about 7 to 11 cycles, which used a sample-barcoded 5' primer along with a J-beta primer mix. Each cDNA molecule received a tag from a template-switch adaptor that had 12 random nucleotides. TCRdb recomputed calls from the 5' RACE reads with MiXCR, one row per CDR3 protein. The sample shows around 2 million distinct CDR3 sequences, about two fifths of them seen only once. The draw of peripheral blood yielded ten milliliters from each donor. As regards this clonotype: Its antigen is unknown.

The clonotype originates from a human donor in good health. The sample was blood. This chain joins TRBV12-3 or TRBV12-4 and TRBJ2-7; D is possibly TRBD1 (6 bases). The CDR3 here is CASSFSQGRADEQYF. The CDR3 nucleotides read TGTGCCAGCAGTTTTTCACAGGGAAGGGCGGACGAGCAGTACTTC.